The rows below give T cell receptor beta chains drawn from one sample of a study of blood T cells in healthy people across ages. TCRdb analysed the 5' RACE reads with MiXCR anew, one entry per CDR3 protein. Here the sample spans fewer than 800,000 distinct CDR3 sequences, more than 40% being singletons. The sample taken for sequencing was blood. Source of these receptors: a woman aged 55-69 years in good health. The CDR3 runs from the conserved cysteine through the conserved F or W. The D gene is left open where the match is weak. Clone size is not always given. Where it is, it says once, few, many or a class for expanded clones.

>NA|TRBV11-2|TRBJ2-3|NA|17
CASSPRGQGSGTDTQYF
TGTGCCAGCAGCCCACGGGGACAAGGGTCTGGCACAGATACGCAGTATTTT
>few|TRBV15|TRBJ2-7|NA|14
CATSRGGGSYEQYF
TGTGCCACCAGCAGAGGTGGAGGGAGCTACGAGCAGTACTTC
>NA|TRBV11-2|TRBJ1-6|NA|13
CASSFRALLPLHF
TGTGCCAGCAGCTTTCGGGCGCTTTTGCCCCTCCACTTT
>NA|TRBV20-1|TRBJ2-1|TRBD2|12
CSARAGGREQFF
TGCAGTGCTAGAGCGGGGGGACGGGAGCAGTTCTTC
>few|TRBV4-3|TRBJ1-2|TRBD1|14
CASSQGQGARGYTF
TGCGCCAGCAGCCAAGGACAGGGGGCGAGAGGCTACACCTTC
>once|TRBV12-5|TRBJ2-5|NA|14
CASGLGGTQETQYF
TGTGCTAGTGGTTTGGGCGGAACCCAAGAGACCCAGTACTTC
>once|TRBV6-6|TRBJ1-4|NA|14
CASSKQVGGEKLFF
TGTGCCAGCAGTAAACAGGTTGGGGGTGAAAAACTGTTTTTT
>NA|TRBV12-3/TRBV12-4|TRBJ1-1|TRBD1|13
CASIKTGPTEAFF
TGTGCCAGCATCAAGACAGGGCCCACTGAAGCTTTCTTT
>few|TRBV5-1|TRBJ2-3|NA|14
CASSLGSYTDTQYF
TGCGCCAGCAGCTTGGGTAGCTACACAGATACGCAGTATTTT
>NA|TRBV12-3/TRBV12-4|TRBJ2-2|NA|12
CASRTRGGELFF
TGTGCCAGCAGAACGCGGGGCGGGGAGCTGTTTTTT
>NA|TRBV27|TRBJ2-1|NA|18
CASSLGGGWAGAVNEQFF
TGTGCCAGCAGTTTAGGGGGCGGCTGGGCGGGAGCAGTAAATGAGCAGTTCTTC
>medium-sized|TRBV12-3/TRBV12-4|TRBJ1-1|NA|16
CASTDEHRGGNTEAFF
TGTGCCAGCACCGACGAACATCGGGGTGGGAACACTGAAGCTTTCTTT
>NA|TRBV27|TRBJ1-2|TRBD1|16
CASSLSGTGIGYGYTF
TGTGCCAGCAGTTTATCGGGGACAGGGATCGGCTATGGCTACACCTTC
>few|TRBV5-1|TRBJ2-3|NA|13
CASSGARTDTQYF
TGCGCCAGCAGCGGAGCCCGCACAGATACGCAGTATTTT
>NA|TRBV5-1|TRBJ1-6|NA|15
CASSLDWGPNSPLHF
TGCGCCAGCAGCTTGGATTGGGGCCCGAATTCACCCCTCCACTTT
>NA|TRBV2|TRBJ1-6|TRBD1|15
CASSGQGLNNSPLHF
TGTGCCAGCAGCGGACAGGGGTTGAATAATTCACCCCTCCACTTT
>few|TRBV7-8|TRBJ2-7|TRBD2|13
CASSTGTSGEQYF
TGTGCCAGCAGCACCGGGACTAGCGGCGAGCAGTACTTC
>NA|TRBV20-1|TRBJ2-2|NA|16
CSAASSEGINTGELFF
TGCAGTGCCGCTAGCTCGGAGGGGATAAACACCGGGGAGCTGTTTTTT
>once|TRBV6-6|TRBJ1-5|NA|15
CASSDHQGFNQPQHF
TGTGCCAGCAGTGACCACCAGGGGTTCAATCAGCCCCAGCATTTT
>NA|TRBV9|TRBJ2-1|NA|16
CASSRGGGTFYNEQFF
TGTGCCAGCAGCCGGGGTGGGGGAACCTTCTACAATGAGCAGTTCTTC
>few|TRBV27|TRBJ2-1|TRBD2|15
CASTASGRAYNEQFF
TGTGCCAGCACGGCTAGCGGGAGGGCCTACAATGAGCAGTTCTTC
>NA|TRBV7-8|TRBJ2-1|TRBD2|15
CASSGWTSAVGEQFF
TGTGCCAGCAGCGGATGGACTAGCGCCGTTGGGGAGCAGTTCTTC
>few|TRBV4-3|TRBJ2-1|TRBD2|16
CASSQELAAFYNEQFF
TGCGCCAGCAGCCAAGAACTAGCGGCTTTCTACAATGAGCAGTTCTTC
>few|TRBV12-3/TRBV12-4|TRBJ1-1|NA|16
CASSYARSIGNTEAFF
TGTGCCAGCAGTTATGCCCGATCAATCGGGAACACTGAAGCTTTCTTT
>NA|TRBV11-3|TRBJ2-3|NA|14
CASSVDSGSGTQYF
TGTGCCAGCAGCGTAGACTCCGGGTCGGGTACGCAGTATTTT
>few|TRBV5-6|TRBJ2-7|TRBD1|16
CASSLRDSFPPYEQYF
TGTGCCAGCAGCTTACGGGACAGCTTCCCCCCCTACGAGCAGTACTTC
>few|TRBV12-3/TRBV12-4|TRBJ2-1|TRBD2|15
CARPFQREYYNEQFF
TGTGCCAGACCCTTCCAGCGGGAGTACTACAATGAGCAGTTCTTC
>NA|TRBV7-8|TRBJ2-5|NA|16
CASSLAGTSHGETQYF
TGTGCCAGCAGCTTAGCGGGGACATCCCATGGGGAGACCCAGTACTTC